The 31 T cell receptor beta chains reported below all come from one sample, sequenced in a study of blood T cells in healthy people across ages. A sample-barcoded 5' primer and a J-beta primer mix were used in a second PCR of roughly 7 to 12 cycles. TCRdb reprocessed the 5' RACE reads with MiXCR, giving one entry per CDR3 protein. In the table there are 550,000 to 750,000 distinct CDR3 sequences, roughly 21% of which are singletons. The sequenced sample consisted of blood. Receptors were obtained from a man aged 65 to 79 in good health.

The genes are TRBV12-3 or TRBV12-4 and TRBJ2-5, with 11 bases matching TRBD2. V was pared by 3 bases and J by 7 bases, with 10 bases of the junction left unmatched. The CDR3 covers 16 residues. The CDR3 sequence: CASSLASGRLRGTQYF. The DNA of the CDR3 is TGTGCCAGCAGTTTGGCTAGCGGGAGGCTGCGGGGGACCCAGTACTTC.

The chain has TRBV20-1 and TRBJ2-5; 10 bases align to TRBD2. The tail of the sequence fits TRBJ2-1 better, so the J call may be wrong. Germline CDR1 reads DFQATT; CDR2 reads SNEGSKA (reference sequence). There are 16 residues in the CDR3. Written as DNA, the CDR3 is TGCAGTGCTAGAGATCGCCCTAGCGGGAGTTGGAATGAGCAGTTCTTC. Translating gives CSARDRPSGSWNEQFF.

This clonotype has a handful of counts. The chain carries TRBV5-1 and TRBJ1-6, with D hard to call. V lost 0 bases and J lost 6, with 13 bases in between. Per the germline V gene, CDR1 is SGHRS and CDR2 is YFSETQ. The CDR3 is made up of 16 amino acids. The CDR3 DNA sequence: TGCGCCAGCAGCTTGGAGAAGGGTTTCGGTAATTCACCCCTCCACTTT. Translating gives CASSLEKGFGNSPLHF.

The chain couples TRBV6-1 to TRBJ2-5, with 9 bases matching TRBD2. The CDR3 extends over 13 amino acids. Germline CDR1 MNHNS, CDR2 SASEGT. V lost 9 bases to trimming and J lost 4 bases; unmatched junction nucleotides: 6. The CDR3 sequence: CASSGSIRETQYF. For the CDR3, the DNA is TGTGCCAGTAGCGGGAGTATCCGAGAGACCCAGTACTTC.

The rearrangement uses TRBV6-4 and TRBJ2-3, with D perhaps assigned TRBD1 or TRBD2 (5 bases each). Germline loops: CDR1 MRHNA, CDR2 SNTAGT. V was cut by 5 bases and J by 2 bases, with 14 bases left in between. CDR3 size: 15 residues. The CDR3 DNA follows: TGTGCCAGCAGTTCCGGGGCGGCCCACACAGATACGCAGTATTTT. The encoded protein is CASSSGAAHTDTQYF.

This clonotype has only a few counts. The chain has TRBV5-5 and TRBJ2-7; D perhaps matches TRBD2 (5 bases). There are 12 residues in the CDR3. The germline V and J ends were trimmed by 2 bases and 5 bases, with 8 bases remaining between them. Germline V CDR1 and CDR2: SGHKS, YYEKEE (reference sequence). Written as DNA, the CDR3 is TGTGCCAGCAGCTTTAACGGGGACGAGCAGTACTTC. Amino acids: CASSFNGDEQYF.

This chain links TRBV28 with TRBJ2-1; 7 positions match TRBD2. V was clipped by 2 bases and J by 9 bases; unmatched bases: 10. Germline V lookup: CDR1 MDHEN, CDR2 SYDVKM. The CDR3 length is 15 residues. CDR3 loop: CASSLSGGSRGEQFF. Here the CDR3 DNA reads TGTGCCAGCAGTTTAAGCGGCGGGAGTCGGGGTGAGCAGTTCTTC.

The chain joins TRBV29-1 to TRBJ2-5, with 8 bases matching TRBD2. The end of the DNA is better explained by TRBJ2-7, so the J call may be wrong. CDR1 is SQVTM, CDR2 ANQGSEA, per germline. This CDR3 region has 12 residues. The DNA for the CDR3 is TGCAGCGTCTCGGGGGGGTCCTACGAGCAGTACTTC. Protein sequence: CSVSGGSYEQYF.

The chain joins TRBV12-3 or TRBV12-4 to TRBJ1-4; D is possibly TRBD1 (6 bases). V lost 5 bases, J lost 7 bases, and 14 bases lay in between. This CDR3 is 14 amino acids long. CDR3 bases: TGTGCCAGCAGTAAACAGGGCCTGGGTGAAAAACTGTTTTTT. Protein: CASSKQGLGEKLFF.

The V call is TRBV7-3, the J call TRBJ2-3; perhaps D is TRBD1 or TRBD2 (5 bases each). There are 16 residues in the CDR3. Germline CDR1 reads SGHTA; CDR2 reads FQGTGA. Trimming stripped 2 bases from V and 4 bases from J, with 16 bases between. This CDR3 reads CASSLGGRGVADTQYF. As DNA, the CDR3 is TGTGCCAGCAGCTTAGGGGGACGGGGAGTGGCAGATACGCAGTATTTT.

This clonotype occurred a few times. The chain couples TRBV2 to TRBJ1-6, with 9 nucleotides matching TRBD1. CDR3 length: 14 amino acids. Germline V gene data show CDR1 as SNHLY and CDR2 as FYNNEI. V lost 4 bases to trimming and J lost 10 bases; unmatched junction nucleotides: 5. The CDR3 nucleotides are TGTGCCAGCAGTGTGGGACAGGGCTTATCACCCCTCCACTTT. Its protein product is CASSVGQGLSPLHF. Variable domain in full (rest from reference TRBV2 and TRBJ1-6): EPEVTQTPSHQVTQMGQEVILRCVPISNHLYFYWYRQILGQKVEFLVSFYNNEISEKSEIFDDQFSVERPDGSNFTLKIRSTKLEDSAMYFCASSVGQGLSPLHFGNGTRLTVT.

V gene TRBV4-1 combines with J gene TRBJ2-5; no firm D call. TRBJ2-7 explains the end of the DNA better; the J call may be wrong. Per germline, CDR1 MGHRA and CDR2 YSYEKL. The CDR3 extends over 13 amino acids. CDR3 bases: TGCGCCAGCAGCCCCCAGCAGACCTACGAGCAGTACTTC. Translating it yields CASSPQQTYEQYF.

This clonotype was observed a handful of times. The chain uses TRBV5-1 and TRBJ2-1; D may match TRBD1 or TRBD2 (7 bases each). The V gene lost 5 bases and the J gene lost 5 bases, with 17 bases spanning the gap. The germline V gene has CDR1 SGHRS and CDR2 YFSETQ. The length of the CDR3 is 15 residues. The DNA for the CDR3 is TGCGCCAGCAGAGGCAGGGGGGGGTTCGACAATGAGCAGTTCTTC. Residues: CASRGRGGFDNEQFF.

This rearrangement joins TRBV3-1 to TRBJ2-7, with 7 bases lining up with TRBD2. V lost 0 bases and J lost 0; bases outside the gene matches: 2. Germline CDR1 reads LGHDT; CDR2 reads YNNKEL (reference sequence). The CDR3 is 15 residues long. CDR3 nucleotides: TGTGCCAGCAGCCAAGACGGCGGGAGCTCCTACGAGCAGTACTTC. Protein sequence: CASSQDGGSSYEQYF.

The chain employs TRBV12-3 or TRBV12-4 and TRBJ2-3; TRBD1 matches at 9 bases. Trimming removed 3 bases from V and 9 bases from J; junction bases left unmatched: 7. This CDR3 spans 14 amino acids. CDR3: CASSFRDRVGTQYF. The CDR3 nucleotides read TGTGCCAGCAGTTTTAGGGACAGGGTAGGAACGCAGTATTTT.

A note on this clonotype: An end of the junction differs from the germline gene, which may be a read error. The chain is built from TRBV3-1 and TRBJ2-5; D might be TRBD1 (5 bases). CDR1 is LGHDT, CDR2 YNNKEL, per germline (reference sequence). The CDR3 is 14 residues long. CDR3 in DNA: TGTGCCAGTAGCCAAGGCCCAGGGAAGGTGACCCAGTACTTC. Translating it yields CASSQGPGKVTQYF.

The CDR3 reads CASSQDFGLAEQFF. The CDR3 region has the DNA TGCGCCAGCAGCCAAGATTTTGGGCTAGCCGAGCAGTTCTTC. V gene TRBV4-3 combines with J gene TRBJ2-1, with D perhaps TRBD2 (5 bases). Trimming left V 0 bases short and J 10 bases short, with 13 bases between. CDR1 is LGHNA and CDR2 is YSLEER in the germline V gene. This CDR3 comprises 14 residues.

This chain's CDR3 is CASSTTSGGGEQYF. CDR3 in DNA: TGTGCCAGCAGCACAACTAGCGGGGGCGGCGAGCAGTACTTC. This chain uses TRBV7-2 with TRBJ2-7; TRBD2 matches 11 bases. The trim removed 5 bases at V and 6 bases at J, leaving 6 bases unmatched. Looked up from germline, CDR1 is SGHTA and CDR2 is FQGNSA. This CDR3 has 14 amino acids.

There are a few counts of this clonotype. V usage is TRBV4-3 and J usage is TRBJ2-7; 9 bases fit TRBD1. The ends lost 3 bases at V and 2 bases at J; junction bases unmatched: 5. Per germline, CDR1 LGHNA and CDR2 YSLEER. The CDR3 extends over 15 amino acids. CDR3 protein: CASSQLDRGAYEQYF. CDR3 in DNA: TGCGCCAGCAGCCAGTTGGACAGGGGAGCCTACGAGCAGTACTTC.

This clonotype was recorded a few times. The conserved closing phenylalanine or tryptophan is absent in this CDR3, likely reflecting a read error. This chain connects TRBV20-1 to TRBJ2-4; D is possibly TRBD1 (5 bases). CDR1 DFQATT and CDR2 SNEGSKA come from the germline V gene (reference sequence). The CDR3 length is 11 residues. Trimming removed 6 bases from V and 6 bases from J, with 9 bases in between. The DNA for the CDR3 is TGCAGTGCAGGCCAGGGAAACATTCAGTACTCC. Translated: CSAGQGNIQYS.

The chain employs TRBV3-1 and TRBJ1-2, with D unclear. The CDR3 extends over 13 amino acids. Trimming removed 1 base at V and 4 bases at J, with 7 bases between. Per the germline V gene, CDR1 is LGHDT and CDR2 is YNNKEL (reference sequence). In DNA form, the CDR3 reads TGTGCCAGCAGCCAAGCGGACCTCTATGGCTACACCTTC. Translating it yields CASSQADLYGYTF. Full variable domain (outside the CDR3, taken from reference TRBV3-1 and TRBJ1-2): DTAVSQTPKYLVTQMGNDKSIKCEQNLGHDTMYWYKQDSKKFLKIMFSYNNKELIINETVPNRFSPKSPDKAHLNLHINSLELGDSAVYFCASSQADLYGYTFGSGTRLTVV.

This CDR3 reads CASRKSGTGSYGYTF. The CDR3 nucleotides read TGTGCCAGCAGAAAATCCGGGACAGGGTCCTATGGCTACACCTTC. The chain joins TRBV12-3 or TRBV12-4 to TRBJ1-2; 9 positions match TRBD1. This CDR3 has 15 amino acids. V shed 6 bases and J 4 bases; nucleotides not matched to a gene: 9.

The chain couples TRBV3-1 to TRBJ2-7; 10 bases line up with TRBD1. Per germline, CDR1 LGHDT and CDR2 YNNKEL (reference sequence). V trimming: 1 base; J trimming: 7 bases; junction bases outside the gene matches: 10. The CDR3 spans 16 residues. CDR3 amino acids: CASSQVRRTGGREQYF. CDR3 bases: TGTGCCAGCAGCCAAGTTCGCCGGACAGGGGGTCGTGAGCAGTACTTC.

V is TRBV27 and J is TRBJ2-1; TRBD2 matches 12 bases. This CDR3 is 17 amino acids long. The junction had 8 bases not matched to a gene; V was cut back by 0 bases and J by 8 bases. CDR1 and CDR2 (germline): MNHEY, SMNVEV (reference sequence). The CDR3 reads CASSLSSSGRGGHEQFF. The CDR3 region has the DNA TGTGCCAGCAGTTTATCGTCTAGCGGGAGGGGTGGACATGAGCAGTTCTTC.

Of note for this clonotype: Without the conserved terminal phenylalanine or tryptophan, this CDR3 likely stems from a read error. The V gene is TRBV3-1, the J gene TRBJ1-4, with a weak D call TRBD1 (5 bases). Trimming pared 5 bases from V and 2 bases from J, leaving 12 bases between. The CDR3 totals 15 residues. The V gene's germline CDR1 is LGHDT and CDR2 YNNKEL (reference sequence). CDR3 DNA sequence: TGTGCCAGCAGCTTCCTCCGGGGGACTAATGAAAAACTGTTTTCT. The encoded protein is CASSFLRGTNEKLFS.

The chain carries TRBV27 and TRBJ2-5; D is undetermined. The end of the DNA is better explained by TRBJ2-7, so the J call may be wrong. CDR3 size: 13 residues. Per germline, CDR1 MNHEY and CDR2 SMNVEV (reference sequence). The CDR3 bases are TGTGCCAGCGCCCTGGCCTCCTCCTACGAGCAGTACTTC. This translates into CASALASSYEQYF.

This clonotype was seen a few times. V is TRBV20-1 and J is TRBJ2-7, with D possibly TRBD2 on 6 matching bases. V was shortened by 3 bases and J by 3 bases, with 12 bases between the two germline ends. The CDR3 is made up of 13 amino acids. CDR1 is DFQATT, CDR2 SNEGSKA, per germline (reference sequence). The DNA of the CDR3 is TGCAGTGCTAGTTGGGCGGGGAACTACGAGCAGTACTTC. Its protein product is CSASWAGNYEQYF.

The CDR3 here is CASRGRLFGGELFF. The CDR3 coding sequence is TGTGCCAGCCGGGGACGGCTCTTTGGCGGGGAGCTGTTTTTT. The J gene is TRBJ2-2, the V gene TRBV25-1; D may correspond to TRBD1 or TRBD2 (5 bases each). With 8 bases removed from V and 7 bases from J, the gap between germline ends came to 17 bases. The CDR3 sequence is 14 residues long. CDR1 is MGHDK, CDR2 SYGVNS, per germline.

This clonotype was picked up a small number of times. The CDR3 DNA reads as TGCAGTCCCCGGGCGGGAAGCACAGATACGCAGTATTTT. This gives the protein CSPRAGSTDTQYF. The rearrangement joins TRBV20-1 to TRBJ2-3; D is possibly TRBD2 (6 bases). This CDR3 is 13 amino acids long. The germline CDR1 and CDR2 sequences are DFQATT and SNEGSKA (reference sequence). V shed 8 bases and J shed 0 bases, with 12 bases lying between them.

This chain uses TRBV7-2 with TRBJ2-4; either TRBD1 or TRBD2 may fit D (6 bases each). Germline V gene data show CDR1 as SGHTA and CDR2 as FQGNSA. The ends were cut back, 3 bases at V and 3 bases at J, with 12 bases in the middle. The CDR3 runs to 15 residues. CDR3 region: CASSLGGTIKNIQYF. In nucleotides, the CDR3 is TGTGCCAGCAGCTTGGGGGGCACCATCAAAAACATTCAGTACTTC.

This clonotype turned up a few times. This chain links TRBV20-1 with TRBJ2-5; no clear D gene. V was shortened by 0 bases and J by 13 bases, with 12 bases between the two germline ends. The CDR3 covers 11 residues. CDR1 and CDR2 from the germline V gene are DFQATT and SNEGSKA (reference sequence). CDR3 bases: TGCAGTGCTAGAGATGGAGCGTCGGTGTACTTC. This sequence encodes CSARDGASVYF.